These T cell receptor beta chains were read from a single sample in a study of T-cell reconstitution after alpha-beta-depleted transplantation in children. TCRdb independently ran MiXCR on the PCR reads; one entry per CDR3 protein. The sample shows fewer than 350,000 distinct CDR3 sequences, about 9.5% of them seen only once. Material: PBMCs, obtained before TCRalphabeta/CD19-depleted stem cell transplant. All receptors come from a boy under three years old with acute myeloid leukemia, due to receive a stem cell transplant. The CDR3 runs from the conserved cysteine through the conserved F or W. Each record gives: clone size, CDR3 length, J gene, D gene, V gene, CDR3 DNA, CDR3 protein. The D gene is left open where the match is weak. A clone size is listed for some rows: how often the clone was seen (once, few, many), or a class if it is expanded.

>many|8|TRBJ2-7|NA|TRBV9
TGTGCCAGCCACGAGCAGTACTTC
CASHEQYF
>many|15|TRBJ2-2|TRBD1|TRBV7-9
TGTGCCAGCAGCGGGACAGGGGCGTACACCGGGGAGCTGTTTTTT
CASSGTGAYTGELFF
>NA|14|TRBJ1-2|NA|TRBV7-7
TGTGCTAGCAGCTTAGCAGGGACGGCCTATGGCTACACCTTC
CASSLAGTAYGYTF
>many|13|TRBJ2-7|NA|TRBV12-3/TRBV12-4
TGTGCCAGCAGTTTAAACAGATACTACGAGCAGTACTTC
CASSLNRYYEQYF
>many|16|TRBJ2-3|TRBD2|TRBV5-5
TGTGCCAGCAGCTTACAAGCGGGGGGCCCCACAGATACGCAGTATTTT
CASSLQAGGPTDTQYF
>NA|15|TRBJ2-3|TRBD2|TRBV7-2
TGTGCCAGCAGCTTAGTGGGGACTAGCGGGAGGGCCCAGTATTTT
CASSLVGTSGRAQYF
>NA|13|TRBJ1-5|TRBD1|TRBV30
TGTGCCTGGAGCGACAGGGTCAATCAGCCCCAGCATTTT
CAWSDRVNQPQHF
>NA|14|TRBJ2-7|TRBD1|TRBV7-9
TGTGCCAGCAGCCCCCCGGACAGGAACTACGAGCAGTACTTC
CASSPPDRNYEQYF
>many|18|TRBJ2-7|TRBD2|TRBV5-1
TGCGCCAGCAGAAATCCCGGGACTAGCGGGGGAAGCTCCTACGAGCAGTACTTC
CASRNPGTSGGSSYEQYF
>many|14|TRBJ2-7|NA|TRBV3-1
TGTGCCAGCGGCTTACTAGGGGCTTCCTACGAGCAGTACTTC
CASGLLGASYEQYF
>many|16|TRBJ2-7|TRBD2|TRBV5-1
TGCGCCAGCAGCTTGGCCACGGGAGGGAGCTCCTACGAGCAGTACTTC
CASSLATGGSSYEQYF
>many|13|TRBJ1-5|NA|TRBV10-2
TGCGCCAGCAGTGAGAGGATGGGTCAGCCCCAGCATTTT
CASSERMGQPQHF
>many|16|TRBJ2-5|NA|TRBV10-3
TGTGCCATCAGTGAGGGTCTGCAGGGGAAGGTGGAGACCCAGTACTTC
CAISEGLQGKVETQYF
>many|17|TRBJ2-3|TRBD1|TRBV28
TGTGCCAGCAGTTCCGCATGGGGACAGGGGGCATGGGATACGCAGTATTTT
CASSSAWGQGAWDTQYF
>few|16|TRBJ2-7|NA|TRBV29-1
TGCAGCGTCGGCCCCCCTATTGCCCGCTGGCTTAGAGAGCAGTACTTC
CSVGPPIARWLREQYF
>many|14|TRBJ2-7|TRBD2|TRBV7-2
TGTGCCAGCAGCCCCTGGCGGGAGGGGTACGAGCAGTACTTC
CASSPWREGYEQYF
>many|14|TRBJ1-1|NA|TRBV19
TGTGCCAGTAGTATACAGGGAATGAACACTGAAGCTTTCTTT
CASSIQGMNTEAFF
>many|15|TRBJ2-7|NA|TRBV18
TGTGCCAGCTCATTACTGCCCTTGGAAATAGGCGAGCAGTACTTC
CASSLLPLEIGEQYF
>NA|17|TRBJ2-1|TRBD2|TRBV18
TGTGCCAGCTCACCACGCCGCGGGACTAGCGGAAACAATGAGCAGTTCTTC
CASSPRRGTSGNNEQFF
>many|13|TRBJ2-5|TRBD2|TRBV29-1
TGCAGCGTCCGCGGGAGAGCCCAAGAGACCCAGTACTTC
CSVRGRAQETQYF
>many|13|TRBJ2-7|NA|TRBV7-9
TGTGCCAGCAGCTTCGGGATCTCCTACGAGCAGTACTTC
CASSFGISYEQYF
>many|15|TRBJ2-1|TRBD2|TRBV7-3
TGTGCCAGCAGCCTAGCGGGCACAACCTACAATGAGCAGTTCTTC
CASSLAGTTYNEQFF
>few|19|TRBJ2-5|TRBD2|TRBV6-2/TRBV6-3
TGTGCCAGCAGCAAGGACTTAGGACTAGCGGGACTCCCCAGAGAGACCCAGTACTTC
CASSKDLGLAGLPRETQYF
>many|14|TRBJ2-7|TRBD2|TRBV18
TGTGCCAGCTCACCAGGGCGGGAGTCCCACGAGCAGTACTTC
CASSPGRESHEQYF
>many|11|TRBJ2-7|NA|TRBV10-2
TGCGCCAGCATGGGGGGCAGGGAGCAGTACTTC
CASMGGREQYF
>many|14|TRBJ2-1|NA|TRBV28
TGTGCCAGCAGCCTAAGCGGGACATACAATGAGCAGTTCTTC
CASSLSGTYNEQFF
>many|15|TRBJ2-7|TRBD2|TRBV14
TGTGCCAGCAGCCAAGATCTAGCGGGCTCCTACGAGCAGTACTTC
CASSQDLAGSYEQYF
>many|17|TRBJ2-1|TRBD2|TRBV7-2
TGTGCCAGCAGCTTAGCCATGGGACTAGGCTCCTACAATGAGCAGTTCTTC
CASSLAMGLGSYNEQFF
>few|17|TRBJ2-1|TRBD2|TRBV7-3
TGTGCCAGCAGCTTAATCCCTACTAGCGGGGGGAACAATGATCAGTTCTTC
CASSLIPTSGGNNDQFF
>many|14|TRBJ1-5|NA|TRBV7-2
TGTGCCAGCAGCTCAAGACCCGACGGGCAGCCCCAGCATTTT
CASSSRPDGQPQHF
>NA|15|TRBJ2-3|NA|TRBV19
TGTGCCAGTAGTAATCCGGGTCGCCCCACAGATACGCAGTATTTT
CASSNPGRPTDTQYF
>many|14|TRBJ1-2|TRBD1|TRBV7-9
TGTGCCAGCAGCTTCCCCGTGGACAGGGATGGCTACACCTTC
CASSFPVDRDGYTF
>many|18|TRBJ2-3|NA|TRBV11-2
TGTGCCAGCAGCTTCAGAGCCCGACAGATTTCTAGCACAGATACGCAGTATTTT
CASSFRARQISSTDTQYF
>many|16|TRBJ1-6|NA|TRBV7-9
TGTGCCAGCAGCCAAGCGGGGGTGGCGAGTAATTCACCCCTCCACTTT
CASSQAGVASNSPLHF
>few|13|TRBJ2-7|NA|TRBV7-2
TGTGCCAGCAGCTTAGTACCCCTCTACGAGCAGTACTTC
CASSLVPLYEQYF
>NA|19|TRBJ1-5|NA|TRBV12-3/TRBV12-4
TGTGCCAGCAGTTTTGGGGGCAATCTCGGGAACCCCGGCAATCAGCCCCAGCATTTT
CASSFGGNLGNPGNQPQHF
>NA|16|TRBJ2-7|NA|TRBV7-6
TGTGCCAGCAGCTTGGCCGCAGCGGCCCCGGTGGGTGAGCAGTACTTC
CASSLAAAAPVGEQYF
>many|15|TRBJ2-7|TRBD2|TRBV24-1
TGTGCCACCAGTGGGGGACTAGCGGCCACCTACGAGCAGTACTTC
CATSGGLAATYEQYF
>NA|16|TRBJ2-5|TRBD1|TRBV7-9
TGTGCCAGCAGGTCAAACCGGGACAGCCTCCAAGAGACCCAGTACTTC
CASRSNRDSLQETQYF
>few|15|TRBJ2-3|NA|TRBV5-6
TGTGCCAGCGCGAACAGGCGGAGCTACACAGATACGCAGTATTTT
CASANRRSYTDTQYF
>many|14|TRBJ2-5|TRBD2|TRBV29-1
TGCAGCGTTTCGGATAGCGGGGTTCAAGAGACCCAGTACTTC
CSVSDSGVQETQYF
>many|13|TRBJ1-1|NA|TRBV7-2
TGTGCCAGCAGCGGGGGACCAAGTACTGAAGCTTTCTTT
CASSGGPSTEAFF
>NA|16|TRBJ2-7|TRBD2|TRBV5-1
TGCGCCAGCAGCGTCCGGGGACTAGCCGACTCCTACGAGCAGTACTTC
CASSVRGLADSYEQYF
>many|15|TRBJ2-3|NA|TRBV4-3
TGCGCCAGCAGCCAAGAGGCAGCGAGCACAGATACGCAGTATTTT
CASSQEAASTDTQYF
>many|13|TRBJ1-4|NA|TRBV3-1
TGTGCCAGCAGCCAAGTCAACTATGAAAAACTGTTTTTT
CASSQVNYEKLFF
>few|14|TRBJ2-1|TRBD2|TRBV20-1
TGCAGTGCTAGATACGGGAGGGCCTACAATGAGCAGTTCTTC
CSARYGRAYNEQFF
>many|15|TRBJ2-7|TRBD2|TRBV20-1
TGCAGTGCTAGAGGAGGACTAGCGGGGTTGTACGAGCAGTACTTC
CSARGGLAGLYEQYF
>NA|14|TRBJ2-1|NA|TRBV24-1
TGTGCCACCAATGAGGGGGGGGGCCTCGGTGAGCAGTTCTTC
CATNEGGGLGEQFF
>many|14|TRBJ2-7|NA|TRBV12-3/TRBV12-4
TGTGCCAGCAGTTTAGAGAGCAGGGGACGCGAGCAGTACTTC
CASSLESRGREQYF
>many|17|TRBJ1-2|NA|TRBV6-1
TGTGCCAGCAGTGACGACGGCGGACTGCCTTGGAACTATGGCTACACCTTC
CASSDDGGLPWNYGYTF
>many|10|TRBJ2-5|NA|TRBV25-1
TGTGCCAGCAGCGAGGGTACCCAGTACTTC
CASSEGTQYF
>many|14|TRBJ2-7|TRBD1|TRBV7-9
TGTGCCAGCAGACGAGACAGGGAACCCTACGAGCAGTACTTC
CASRRDREPYEQYF
>many|17|TRBJ2-5|TRBD1|TRBV10-3
TGTGCCATCAGTGAGTTCCGGGACAGGGGGCTTGGAGAGACCCAGTACTTC
CAISEFRDRGLGETQYF
>many|16|TRBJ2-1|TRBD2|TRBV11-2
TGTGCCAGCAGCAGGAGGGGTAGCGGGGCCTACAATGAGCAGTTCTTC
CASSRRGSGAYNEQFF
>many|15|TRBJ1-2|NA|TRBV12-3/TRBV12-4
TGTGCCAGCAGACCTGGGACGGCGAAAGACTATGGCTACACCTTC
CASRPGTAKDYGYTF
>NA|15|TRBJ2-2|TRBD1|TRBV7-8
TGTGCCAGCAGGAACCGGGACAGGGTAACCGGGGAGCTGTTTTTT
CASRNRDRVTGELFF
>few|17|TRBJ2-5|TRBD2|TRBV4-3
TGCGCCAGCAGCCAAGATCGGACTAGCGGACCCCAAGAGACCCAGTACTTC
CASSQDRTSGPQETQYF